These 26 T cell receptor beta chains originate from one sample sequenced in a study of cytomegalovirus exposure and HLA in healthy donors. The PCR contained 60 Vbeta and 13 Jbeta primers. Data came from immunoSEQ multiplex PCR; TCRdb stores just in-frame clones and leaves some out. The sample has about 77,000 clones, around 82% seen once. Sequencing was carried out using PBMCs. Every receptor here comes from a man in his forties or fifties in good health and CMV-seronegative.

V and J are TRBV5-1 and TRBJ1-2; TRBD1 matches 8 bases. This CDR3 has 16 residues. J was trimmed by 4 bases and V by 4 bases; bases with no gene match: 12. The germline CDR1 and CDR2 sequences are SGHRS and YFSETQ. The DNA of the CDR3 is TGCGCCAGCAGCGACCAGGGGGCTCTAGGGTTCTATGGCTACACCTTC. This sequence encodes CASSDQGALGFYGYTF.

As DNA, the CDR3 is TGTGCCGGTCGCCGTCCAGGGCCCAGCAATCAGCCCCAGCATTTT. It yields the protein CAGRRPGPSNQPQHF. The rearrangement uses TRBV28 and TRBJ1-5, with D perhaps matching TRBD1 (5 bases). Trimming left V 11 bases short and J 1 base short, with 18 bases between. The CDR3 extends over 15 amino acids. The germline CDR1 and CDR2 sequences are MDHEN and SYDVKM. Based on the CDR3 plus reference TRBV28 and TRBJ1-5, the full variable domain is DVKVTQSSRYLVKRTGEKVFLECVQDMDHENMFWYRQDPGLGLRLIYFSYDVKMKEKGDIPEGYSVSREKKERFSLILESASTNQTSMYLCAGRRPGPSNQPQHFGDGTRLSIL.

The chain has TRBV7-2 and TRBJ2-1; a possible D gene is TRBD2 (5 bases). This CDR3 contains 18 residues. With 1 base removed from V and 4 bases from J, the gap between germline ends came to 20 bases. Germline V lookup: CDR1 SGHTA, CDR2 FQGNSA. The CDR3 sequence: CASSLVTRVEDPYNEQFF. The CDR3 bases are TGTGCCAGCAGCTTAGTTACTCGGGTGGAGGACCCTTACAATGAGCAGTTCTTC. The variable domain in full, completed from reference TRBV7-2 and TRBJ2-1, reads GAGVSQSPSNKVTEKGKDVELRCDPISGHTALYWYRQSLGQGLEFLIYFQGNSAPDKSGLPSDRFSAERTGGSVSTLTIQRTQQEDSAVYLCASSLVTRVEDPYNEQFFGPGTRLTVL.

V gene TRBV29-1 combines with J gene TRBJ2-7; D is possibly TRBD2 (5 bases). Trimming pared 7 bases from V and 1 base from J, leaving 14 bases between. The germline V gene has CDR1 SQVTM and CDR2 ANQGSEA. This CDR3 has 13 residues. The CDR3 is CSARDTDSYEQYF. The CDR3 DNA reads TGCAGCGCCCGGGATACAGATTCCTACGAGCAGTACTTC.

The chain recombines TRBV7-2 with TRBJ1-2; no firm D call. Trimming pared 5 bases from V and 0 bases from J, leaving 13 bases between. Germline lookup yields CDR1 SGHTA and CDR2 FQGNSA. CDR3 length: 15 residues. The CDR3 is CASSPRLRANYGYTF. DNA of the CDR3: TGTGCCAGCAGCCCTCGACTGAGAGCTAACTATGGCTACACCTTC.

The V gene is TRBV6-1, the J gene TRBJ2-1; tentatively, D is TRBD2 (5 bases). The V end was cut by 4 bases, the J end by 6 bases, with 10 bases between. The CDR3 is 13 amino acids. Germline values: CDR1 MNHNS, CDR2 SASEGT. This CDR3 reads CASSASGINEQFF. The CDR3 bases are TGTGCCAGCAGTGCTTCGGGGATCAATGAGCAGTTCTTC.

As DNA, the CDR3 is TGCGCCAGCAGCCAAGAGGGCAGGGGTAGCGTGACGCAGTATTTT. Translation: CASSQEGRGSVTQYF. The chain combines TRBV4-1 with TRBJ2-3; TRBD1 might be the D (6 bases). Per germline, CDR1 MGHRA and CDR2 YSYEKL. This CDR3 contains 15 residues. Trimming removed 0 bases from V and 9 bases from J, with 16 bases in between.

The V call is TRBV4-2, the J call TRBJ1-2; no clear D. V dropped 5 bases and J dropped 0 bases, with 7 bases sitting between them. The CDR3 has 13 amino acids. The germline CDR1 and CDR2 sequences are LGHNA and YNFKEQ. The CDR3 is CASSSESNYGYTF. The CDR3 bases are TGTGCCAGCAGCTCGGAGTCTAACTATGGCTACACCTTC.

This clone occurred a few times. The gene calls are TRBV7-3 and TRBJ2-5; D is perhaps TRBD2 (7 bases). The CDR3 totals 15 residues. Trimming stripped 5 bases from V and 14 bases from J, with 27 bases between. From germline, CDR1 is SGHTA and CDR2 FQGTGA. CDR3 loop: CASSQESGARTRQYF. The CDR3 DNA follows: TGTGCCAGCAGCCAGGAGTCAGGGGCCCGGACTAGACAATACTTC.

This clone has more than one count but fewer than ten. The genes are TRBV30 and TRBJ1-3, with a possible D match to TRBD1 (6 bases). CDR3 length equals 13 residues. Germline CDR1 GTSNPN, CDR2 SVGIG (reference sequence). Deletions cut 5 bases from V and 2 bases from J, with 10 bases between. The CDR3 DNA follows: TGTGCCTGGGGGCGGGGGCCTGGAAACACCATATATTTT. Amino acid sequence: CAWGRGPGNTIYF.

The count of this clone is one. The chain uses TRBV7-9 and TRBJ2-5; a weak D match, TRBD1 (6 bases). Germline lookup yields CDR1 SEHNR and CDR2 FQNEAQ (reference sequence). This CDR3 comprises 15 residues. V was shortened by 5 bases and J by 5 bases, with 18 bases between the two germline ends. For the CDR3, the DNA is TGTGCCAGCAGCGAGAGGACGGGACATGGCGAGACCCAGTACTTC. Protein sequence: CASSERTGHGETQYF.

This clone has only a few counts. The chain links TRBV6-6 to TRBJ1-1; 10 bases line up with TRBD1. V dropped 6 bases and J dropped 5; count of bases not matched to a gene: 12. This CDR3 is built from 16 residues. CDR1 is MNHNY, CDR2 SVGAGI, per germline (reference sequence). Here the CDR3 reads CASRTRQGAGGTEAFF. Written as DNA, the CDR3 is TGTGCCAGCAGAACCCGACAGGGGGCAGGAGGTACTGAAGCTTTCTTT.

The chain combines TRBV6-5 with TRBJ2-1; TRBD1 matches at 7 bases. This CDR3 is 16 amino acids long. The V gene's germline CDR1 is MNHEY and CDR2 SVGAGI. V shed 0 bases and J 2 bases; nucleotides not matched to a gene: 4. As DNA, the CDR3 is TGTGCCAGCAGTTACTCGAGACAGGGCGCCTACAATGAGCAGTTCTTC. Its translation: CASSYSRQGAYNEQFF.

This clone was seen repeatedly, ten times or more. V gene TRBV6-1 combines with J gene TRBJ1-1; 7 bases line up with TRBD1. Looked up from germline, CDR1 is MNHNS and CDR2 is SASEGT. The CDR3 runs 14 residues. With V trimmed by 8 bases and J by 4 bases, 10 bases remained unmatched. CDR3 bases: TGTGCCAGCCTTTTCAACAGGGGAGGCACTGAAGCTTTCTTT. It encodes CASLFNRGGTEAFF.

This rearrangement joins TRBV6-4 to TRBJ1-5, with 7 bases identical to TRBD1. Germline CDR1 reads MRHNA; CDR2 reads SNTAGT. This CDR3 comprises 13 residues. The V segment lost 4 bases and the J segment 5 bases; nucleotides outside the gene matches: 2. The CDR3 here is CASSAQGDQPQHF. CDR3 sequence (DNA): TGTGCCAGCAGTGCCCAGGGGGATCAGCCCCAGCATTTT.

The chain carries TRBV5-6 and TRBJ2-4, with TRBD2 as a possible D gene (5 bases). This CDR3 comprises 14 residues. Germline loops: CDR1 SGHDT, CDR2 YYEEEE. The V end was cut by 0 bases, the J end by 10 bases, with 14 bases between. CDR3 sequence (DNA): TGTGCCAGCAGCTTGGCGTCCACGGGGATGATTCAGTACTTC. This gives the protein CASSLASTGMIQYF.

The rearrangement links TRBV19 to TRBJ2-5; 7 nucleotides match TRBD1. This CDR3 contains 14 residues. V shed 6 bases, J shed 1 base, and the junction held 5 bases outside the gene matches. From germline, CDR1 is LNHDA and CDR2 SQIVND (reference sequence). This CDR3 is CASSPWDSQETQYF. As DNA, the CDR3 is TGTGCCAGTAGCCCGTGGGACAGCCAAGAGACCCAGTACTTC.

The V call is TRBV27, the J call TRBJ2-7; maybe TRBD1 (5 bases). This CDR3 region has 15 residues. Germline V gene sequence: CDR1 MNHEY, CDR2 SMNVEV (reference sequence). V lost 2 bases and J 2 bases, leaving 13 bases between the germline ends. This CDR3 is CASSLRPGRAYEQYF. The CDR3 nucleotides are TGTGCCAGCAGTTTAAGACCCGGCAGGGCCTACGAGCAGTACTTC.

This chain uses TRBV7-9 with TRBJ2-5; 7 bases fit TRBD1. The trim removed 6 bases at V and 2 bases at J, leaving 6 bases unmatched. This CDR3 has 14 residues. CDR1 is SEHNR, CDR2 FQNEAQ, per germline (reference sequence). The CDR3 DNA follows: TGTGCCAGCAGTCCGAGGGGGCGACAAGAGACCCAGTACTTC. It encodes CASSPRGRQETQYF.

The chain employs TRBV5-1 and TRBJ2-7; TRBD1 agrees at 9 bases. Germline V lookup: CDR1 SGHRS, CDR2 YFSETQ. The CDR3 contains 15 residues. The ends lost 3 bases at V and 7 bases at J; junction bases unmatched: 11. The CDR3 loop is CASSWTGTGFEEQYF. The CDR3 DNA is TGCGCCAGCAGCTGGACCGGGACAGGGTTTGAGGAGCAGTACTTC.

This clone showed up just a few times. J is TRBJ1-6 and V is TRBV7-6; the D gene is possibly TRBD1 (5 bases). V lost 1 base and J lost 11, with 9 bases in between. This CDR3 region has 13 residues. Germline V gene sequence: CDR1 SGHVS, CDR2 FNYEAQ. The CDR3 DNA follows: TGTGCCAGCAGCTTAGAACAGGTCGCACCCCTCCACTTT. Translating gives CASSLEQVAPLHF.

The chain joins TRBV5-1 to TRBJ2-3; D is unclear. V gave up 1 base and J gave up 6 bases, with 12 bases separating them. The CDR3 is 14 residues long. The germline V gene encodes CDR1 SGHRS and CDR2 YFSETQ. The CDR3: CASSLSQVDDTQYF. The CDR3, as DNA: TGCGCCAGCAGCTTGAGCCAGGTGGATGATACGCAGTATTTT.

The chain joins TRBV7-9 to TRBJ1-2; 7 bases line up with TRBD1. The CDR3 contains 16 residues. CDR1 and CDR2 from the germline V gene are SEHNR and FQNEAQ (reference sequence). Trimming took 5 bases from V and 6 from J; bases not matched to a gene: 15. This CDR3 is CASSQGVGNSPHGYTF. CDR3 DNA sequence: TGTGCCAGCAGCCAGGGGGTGGGCAACAGCCCTCATGGCTACACCTTC.

This chain uses TRBV18 with TRBJ2-3; 14 positions agree with TRBD2. The CDR3 is 17 residues long. The germline V gene has CDR1 KGHSH and CDR2 LQKENI. V shed 4 bases and J 5 bases; nucleotides not matched to a gene: 8. For the CDR3, the DNA is TGTGCCAGCTCACAGGAGACTAGCGGGGGGGGTGAAGATACGCAGTATTTT. As protein: CASSQETSGGGEDTQYF.

This clone appeared a few times. The chain joins TRBV7-9 to TRBJ1-4; D is possibly TRBD1 (5 bases). Germline V CDR1 and CDR2: SEHNR, FQNEAQ (reference sequence). V dropped 1 base and J dropped 4 bases, with 7 bases sitting between them. CDR3 size: 14 residues. The CDR3 DNA sequence: TGTGCCAGCAGCTTAGGGCAGGGTAATGAAAAACTGTTTTTT. It specifies CASSLGQGNEKLFF.

V usage is TRBV15 and J usage is TRBJ2-5; a possible D gene is TRBD1 (5 bases). The CDR3 is 15 residues long. CDR1 and CDR2 from the germline V gene are LNHNV and YYDKDF (reference sequence). Trimming shortened V by 1 base and J by 5 bases, and 14 bases separated the two germline ends. CDR3 protein: CATSRAAGIWETQYF. The CDR3 bases are TGTGCCACCAGCAGAGCGGCAGGGATTTGGGAGACCCAGTACTTC.